Listed below are T cell receptor beta chains from one sample, sequenced in a study of technical replicates of blood from a handful of donors. Sequencing was performed with immunoSEQ multiplex PCR; in TCRdb, only in-frame clones are kept and a portion is missing. There are some 70,000 clones in the sample; over 85% occur only once, and over 0.35% lies in the top ten. Sequencing used T cells isolated from PBMCs. Receptors were obtained from a human donor in good health. CDR3s include the opening cysteine and the closing phenylalanine or tryptophan. D genes are given only for firm matches. Expanded clones are given a class, and other clones once, few, many or no size at all.

d_gene	j_gene	abundance	len	v_gene	CDR3aa	CDR3nt
.	TRBJ2-7	.	14	TRBV6-7	CASSFLRETYEQYF	TGTGCCAGCAGTTTTCTCCGGGAAACCTACGAGCAGTACTTC
.	TRBJ2-3	.	20	TRBV4-3	CASSQGLSRKPTHQADTQYF	TGCGCCAGCAGCCAAGGACTTTCCCGGAAGCCAACCCATCAAGCAGATACGCAGTATTTT
.	TRBJ2-3	.	14	TRBV7-3	CASSRTGNRDTQYF	TGTGCCAGCAGCCGTACAGGGAATCGGGATACGCAGTATTTT
.	TRBJ2-7	.	10	TRBV20-1	CSARLGEQYF	TGCAGTGCTAGACTCGGGGAGCAGTACTTC
.	TRBJ1-1	.	17	TRBV10-1	CASSESSWEHMNTEAFF	TGCGCCAGCAGTGAGTCCAGTTGGGAGCACATGAACACTGAAGCTTTCTTT
.	TRBJ1-2	.	15	TRBV4-1	CASSPAGAGIYGYTF	TGCGCCAGCAGCCCGGCAGGCGCGGGTATCTATGGCTACACCTTC
TRBD2	TRBJ2-5	.	15	TRBV5-4	CASSWTSGYKETQYF	TGTGCCAGCAGCTGGACTAGCGGATATAAAGAGACCCAGTACTTC
.	TRBJ2-3	.	16	TRBV5-1	CASSPEGPTTADTQYF	TGCGCCAGCAGCCCGGAGGGACCTACGACAGCAGATACGCAGTATTTT
TRBD1	TRBJ1-4	.	14	TRBV29-1	CSVVEQGAARKLFF	TGCAGCGTTGTTGAGCAGGGGGCGGCGAGAAAACTGTTTTTT
.	TRBJ2-7	.	14	TRBV5-4	CASSSKGQLYEQYF	TGTGCCAGCAGCTCGAAAGGACAGCTCTACGAGCAGTACTTC
TRBD2	TRBJ2-7	.	13	TRBV6-5	CASRTSVSYEQYF	TGTGCCAGTCGGACTAGCGTATCCTACGAGCAGTACTTC
.	TRBJ1-3	once	14	TRBV28	CASNQGFSGNTIYF	TGTGCCAGCAATCAGGGATTCTCTGGAAACACCATATATTTT
TRBD1	TRBJ1-2	.	14	TRBV9	CASSVETGENGYTF	TGTGCCAGCAGCGTCGAGACAGGGGAGAATGGCTACACCTTC
.	TRBJ2-7	.	15	TRBV4-3	CASSYEAGFSYEQYF	TGCGCCAGCAGCTATGAGGCGGGTTTCTCCTACGAGCAGTACTTC
TRBD1	TRBJ2-5	.	13	TRBV19	CASSMVAGGTQYF	TGTGCCAGTAGTATGGTGGCAGGGGGGACCCAGTACTTC
TRBD1	TRBJ2-7	.	14	TRBV29-1	CSATGQGGSYEQYF	TGCAGCGCCACCGGACAGGGGGGTTCCTACGAGCAGTACTTC
.	TRBJ2-5	.	15	TRBV2	CASSEGATMWETQYF	TGTGCCAGCAGTGAGGGGGCGACGATGTGGGAGACCCAGTACTTC
TRBD2	TRBJ2-7	.	15	TRBV7-2	CASSFRTSGIYEQYF	TGTGCCAGCAGCTTCCGGACTAGCGGGATCTACGAGCAGTACTTC
.	TRBJ1-2	.	12	TRBV5-8	CASSLRGYGYTF	TGTGCCAGCAGCTTGAGGGGCTATGGCTACACCTTC
TRBD2	TRBJ2-1	.	14	TRBV30	CAWVVAGVGNEQFF	TGTGCCTGGGTCGTAGCGGGAGTAGGAAATGAGCAGTTCTTC
.	TRBJ2-1	.	14	TRBV2	CASQITSSYNEQFF	TGTGCCAGCCAAATAACTAGCTCCTACAATGAGCAGTTCTTC
TRBD1	TRBJ2-5	.	12	TRBV14	CASSQTRTGKYF	TGTGCCAGCAGCCAAACTAGGACAGGGAAGTACTTC
.	TRBJ2-7	.	17	TRBV12-2	CASRLKMGREYHYEQYF	TGTGCAAGTCGCTTAAAGATGGGGCGGGAATACCACTACGAGCAGTACTTC
TRBD2	TRBJ2-1	.	14	TRBV5-4	CASRSSGRYNEQFF	TGTGCCAGCAGATCTAGCGGGAGGTACAATGAGCAGTTCTTC
TRBD1	TRBJ2-7	.	13	TRBV27	CASSFLQGDEQYF	TGTGCCAGCAGTTTTCTACAGGGGGACGAGCAGTACTTC
TRBD1	TRBJ1-1	.	15	TRBV13	CASSLRGTGNTEAFF	TGTGCCAGCAGCCTTCGGGGGACAGGGAACACTGAAGCTTTCTTT
.	TRBJ1-2	.	15	TRBV5-8	CASSLAGAPRNGYTF	TGTGCCAGCAGCTTGGCAGGGGCACCCCGCAATGGCTACACCTTC
.	TRBJ1-2	.	12	TRBV6-5	CASSPSGGGYTF	TGTGCCAGCAGCCCGTCGGGGGGTGGCTACACCTTC
TRBD1	TRBJ2-3	.	15	TRBV10-1	CASKKGTGVTDTQYF	TGCGCCAGCAAAAAGGGGACAGGGGTGACAGATACGCAGTATTTT
TRBD2	TRBJ2-3	.	14	TRBV7-9	CASSHAGRADTQYF	TGTGCCAGCAGCCACGCGGGGAGGGCAGATACGCAGTATTTT
TRBD1	TRBJ2-2	.	13	TRBV9	CASSVGQGWELFF	TGTGCCAGCAGCGTAGGACAGGGATGGGAGCTGTTTTTT